A single sample gave rise to the 25 T cell receptor beta chains below, sequenced in a study of CD8+ T cells in alopecia areata. Extraction of RNA preceded its reverse transcription into cDNA, which served as the sequencing template. Sequencing used immunoSEQ multiplex PCR; TCRdb keeps in-frame clones, though not all of them. The data contain 75,000 to 100,000 clones, roughly 47% of them singletons. Specimen: CD4+ T cells sorted from blood. These receptors came from a human donor with alopecia areata.

In this sample, this clone turned up once. V gene TRBV29-1 combines with J gene TRBJ1-6; no definite D call. The CDR3 is 15 residues long. Per the germline V gene, CDR1 is SQVTM and CDR2 is ANQGSEA. The V end lost 2 bases, the J end lost 9 bases, and 17 bases lay between the germline ends. The CDR3, as DNA: TGCAGCGTTGAATACCTCGGGAGTCAAACTTCACCCCTCCACTTT. Translated: CSVEYLGSQTSPLHF.

This clone was seen only a few times. The rearrangement links TRBV18 to TRBJ2-3; TRBD1 might be the D (5 bases). This CDR3 spans 14 amino acids. Per the germline V gene, CDR1 is KGHSH and CDR2 is LQKENI. Trimming pared 6 bases from V and 2 bases from J, leaving 12 bases between. The DNA for the CDR3 is TGTGCCAGCTCGCAGGGAATCAACACAGATACGCAGTATTTT. Translation: CASSQGINTDTQYF.

In its sample, this clone was seen a few times. This rearrangement joins TRBV30 to TRBJ1-1; 7 bases are shared with TRBD1. Germline V gene data show CDR1 as GTSNPN and CDR2 as SVGIG (reference sequence). CDR3 length: 14 amino acids. After removal of 0 bases from V and 7 bases from J, the junction contained 8 bases not matched to a gene. As DNA, the CDR3 is TGTGCCTGGAGTGTACAGGGGCAGTTGAGTGAAGCTTTCTTT. Its translation: CAWSVQGQLSEAFF.

V usage is TRBV29-1 and J usage is TRBJ2-5; the D is unclear. V was clipped by 5 bases and J by 5 bases, with 9 bases between them. CDR1 and CDR2 from the germline V gene are SQVTM and ANQGSEA. The CDR3 contains 11 residues. CDR3: CSVSERETQYF. CDR3 DNA sequence: TGCAGCGTTTCGGAAAGGGAGACCCAGTACTTC. Drawing the rest from reference TRBV29-1 and TRBJ2-5, the complete variable domain is SAVISQKPSRDICQRGTSLTIQCQVDSQVTMMFWYRQQPGQSLTLIATANQGSEATYESGFVIDKFPISRPNLTFSTLTVSNMSPEDSSIYLCSVSERETQYFGPGTRLLVL.

The J gene is TRBJ2-7, the V gene TRBV29-1; 9 bases agree with TRBD1. This CDR3 has 14 residues. Germline trimming cut 5 bases from V and 1 base from J; bases unmatched to any gene: 6. The germline gives CDR1 SQVTM, CDR2 ANQGSEA. The CDR3 sequence is CSVRVGQGSYEQYF. CDR3 sequence (DNA): TGCAGCGTTCGAGTAGGACAGGGGTCCTACGAGCAGTACTTC.

The chain recombines TRBV28 with TRBJ2-2, with D possibly being TRBD1 (5 bases). Germline assignment: CDR1 MDHEN and CDR2 SYDVKM. The ends were cut back, 6 bases at V and 5 bases at J, with 10 bases in the middle. The CDR3 extends over 13 amino acids. CDR3 protein: CASSSTVTGELFF. The CDR3 nucleotides are TGTGCCAGCAGCTCGACAGTTACCGGGGAGCTGTTTTTT.

The CDR3 reads CAWRLAYEQFF. The CDR3 DNA follows: TGTGCCTGGAGGTTAGCTTATGAGCAGTTCTTC. V gene TRBV30 combines with J gene TRBJ2-1, with D uncertain. V lost 3 bases, J lost 8 bases, and 8 bases lay in between. CDR1 and CDR2 (germline): GTSNPN, SVGIG (reference sequence). The CDR3 consists of 11 residues.

This clone was found a few times. The rearrangement joins TRBV18 to TRBJ1-2; TRBD1 aligns across 7 bases. The ends lost 1 base at V and 6 bases at J; junction bases unmatched: 8. Germline V lookup: CDR1 KGHSH, CDR2 LQKENI. This CDR3 is 15 amino acids long. In DNA, the CDR3 is TGTGCCAGCTCACCACGTTCAGGGGGGTTCGATGGCTACACCTTC. It specifies CASSPRSGGFDGYTF.

This clone was picked up a small number of times. The V call is TRBV9, the J call TRBJ2-2; 8 bases match TRBD1. V lost 7 bases and J lost 2; bases outside the gene matches: 4. The CDR3 runs to 14 residues. Germline V gene sequence: CDR1 SGDLS, CDR2 YYNGEE. CDR3 in amino acids: CASRTGINTGELFF. DNA for the CDR3: TGTGCCAGCCGGACAGGGATAAACACCGGGGAGCTGTTTTTT. The variable domain in full, completed from reference TRBV9 and TRBJ2-2, reads DSGVTQTPKHLITATGQRVTLRCSPRSGDLSVYWYQQSLDQGLQFLIQYYNGEERAKGNILERFSAQQFPDLHSELNLSSLELGDSALYFCASRTGINTGELFFGEGSRLTVL.

This chain joins TRBV7-3 and TRBJ2-7; possible D gene TRBD2, 5 bases. Germline V CDR1 and CDR2: SGHTA, FQGTGA. This CDR3 is 14 amino acids long. The V end lost 1 base, the J end lost 5 bases, and 12 bases lay between the germline ends. The DNA for the CDR3 is TGTGCCAGCAGCTTAAACGGAGGCTGGGACGAGCAGTACTTC. This encodes CASSLNGGWDEQYF.

The chain employs TRBV30 and TRBJ1-4; 8 positions agree with TRBD1. J lost 8 bases, V lost 4 bases, and 6 bases had no gene match. The CDR3 is 13 amino acids. Germline values: CDR1 GTSNPN, CDR2 SVGIG (reference sequence). This chain's CDR3 is CAWTQQGGEKLFF. The DNA of the CDR3 is TGTGCCTGGACTCAACAGGGGGGAGAAAAACTGTTTTTT.

The genes are TRBV28 and TRBJ2-7; no firm D call. There are 14 residues in the CDR3. Between the trimmed V and J ends, which lost 2 bases and 3 bases, there was a span of 11 bases. Germline loops: CDR1 MDHEN, CDR2 SYDVKM. DNA of the CDR3: TGTGCCAGCAGTTTAGACGGGCAGATCTACGAGCAGTACTTC. This sequence encodes CASSLDGQIYEQYF.

The V call is TRBV6-6, the J call TRBJ1-5, with D possibly being TRBD1 (6 bases). Trimming stripped 6 bases from V and 5 bases from J, with 17 bases between. Per germline, CDR1 MNHNY and CDR2 SVGAGI (reference sequence). The CDR3 covers 15 residues. In DNA form, the CDR3 reads TGTGCCAGCAGGAGACAGAGAGGGGGATATCAGCCCCAGCATTTT. This sequence encodes CASRRQRGGYQPQHF.

This clone was seen only once. This chain joins TRBV5-6 and TRBJ1-1; perhaps TRBD1 as D (6 bases). Germline V gives CDR1 SGHDT, CDR2 YYEEEE. V lost 2 bases and J lost 0, with 11 bases in between. This CDR3 region has 15 residues. The CDR3 DNA sequence: TGTGCCAGCAGCTTACCGGGACACCTGAACACTGAAGCTTTCTTT. Protein: CASSLPGHLNTEAFF.

This clone appeared a few times. The V gene is TRBV20-1, the J gene TRBJ2-5, with D unclear. From germline, CDR1 is DFQATT and CDR2 SNEGSKA (reference sequence). V was clipped by 5 bases and J by 5 bases, with 9 bases between them. This CDR3 spans 11 amino acids. This chain's CDR3 is CSASRPETQYF. CDR3 DNA sequence: TGCAGTGCTTCCCGACCGGAGACCCAGTACTTC.

This clone showed up just a few times. The V gene is TRBV5-1, the J gene TRBJ2-3; D unresolved. CDR3 size: 16 residues. CDR1 is SGHRS and CDR2 is YFSETQ in the germline V gene. Between the trimmed V and J ends, which lost 1 base and 2 bases, there was a span of 14 bases. The DNA of the CDR3 is TGCGCCAGCAGCTTGAATCCGGGTCTTAACACAGATACGCAGTATTTT. This codes for CASSLNPGLNTDTQYF.

The chain recombines TRBV30 with TRBJ1-5; no clear D. Trimming stripped 5 bases from V and 5 bases from J, with 16 bases between. CDR3 size: 14 residues. Per the germline V gene, CDR1 is GTSNPN and CDR2 is SVGIG (reference sequence). The DNA of the CDR3 is TGTGCCTGGGACCACGGAGGCGGGTATCAGCCCCAGCATTTT. Translation: CAWDHGGGYQPQHF. Drawing the rest from reference TRBV30 and TRBJ1-5, the complete variable domain is SQTIHQWPATLVQPVGSPLSLECTVEGTSNPNLYWYRQAAGRGLQLLFYSVGIGQISSEVPQNLSASRPQDRQFILSSKKLLLSDSGFYLCAWDHGGGYQPQHFGDGTRLSIL.

J is TRBJ2-3 and V is TRBV29-1, with D hard to call. V lost 1 base and J lost 2, with 13 bases in between. CDR1 is SQVTM and CDR2 is ANQGSEA in the germline V gene. The CDR3 is made up of 15 amino acids. DNA of the CDR3: TGCAGCGTTGAAGGACTTTTCAGCCCCACAGATACGCAGTATTTT. This sequence encodes CSVEGLFSPTDTQYF.

This clone was detected only a few times. The chain has TRBV20-1 and TRBJ2-7; perhaps TRBD1 as D (5 bases). The CDR3 is made up of 11 amino acids. Germline V gene sequence: CDR1 DFQATT, CDR2 SNEGSKA (reference sequence). Trimming pared 4 bases from V and 3 bases from J, leaving 7 bases between. CDR3 region: CSAIRDYEQYF. The CDR3 DNA reads TGCAGTGCTATCAGGGACTACGAGCAGTACTTC.

The chain carries TRBV29-1 and TRBJ2-5; unclear D gene. The ends were cut back, 4 bases at V and 5 bases at J, with 17 bases in the middle. Germline V CDR1 and CDR2: SQVTM, ANQGSEA. The CDR3 sequence is 14 residues long. The CDR3 sequence is CSVVFGSLGETQYF. The CDR3 nucleotides are TGCAGCGTTGTATTCGGTTCCCTTGGGGAGACCCAGTACTTC.

The chain is built from TRBV5-1 and TRBJ2-5; a weak D match, TRBD2 (6 bases). Germline V gene sequence: CDR1 SGHRS, CDR2 YFSETQ. Deletions cut 0 bases from V and 6 bases from J, with 12 bases between. The CDR3 loop spans 14 amino acids. This chain's CDR3 is CASSLDQGRKTQYF. DNA for the CDR3: TGCGCCAGCAGCTTGGATCAAGGGAGGAAGACCCAGTACTTC.

The chain recombines TRBV21-1 with TRBJ1-1. TRBV21-1 is reported as a pseudogene. The CDR3 is made up of 13 amino acids. The CDR3 DNA reads as TGTGCCAGCAGCGACGGAACTAACACTGAAGCTTTCTTT. Its translation: CASSDGTNTEAFF.

The chain recombines TRBV5-1 with TRBJ1-1; D remains unclear. V was cut by 0 bases and J by 4 bases, with 13 bases left in between. Germline V gives CDR1 SGHRS, CDR2 YFSETQ. This CDR3 region has 15 residues. The CDR3 DNA sequence: TGCGCCAGCAGCTTGGACCCTACAACGGGCACTGAAGCTTTCTTT. Encoded protein: CASSLDPTTGTEAFF.

This chain uses TRBV29-1 with TRBJ2-7; D unresolved. This CDR3 is built from 12 residues. The germline gives CDR1 SQVTM, CDR2 ANQGSEA. Trimming took off 4 bases at V and 1 base at J, with 8 bases between the two ends. As DNA, the CDR3 is TGCAGCGTTGTTCAGACTTCCTACGAGCAGTACTTC. It specifies CSVVQTSYEQYF.

The chain couples TRBV30 to TRBJ2-7, with D perhaps TRBD1 (6 bases). V was pared by 6 bases and J by 4 bases, with 19 bases between. The CDR3 is 14 amino acids. CDR1 is GTSNPN, CDR2 SVGIG, per germline (reference sequence). The CDR3 here is CACSRGRPGYEQYF. For the CDR3, the DNA is TGTGCCTGCTCCAGGGGCAGGCCAGGGTACGAGCAGTACTTC.